This T cell receptor beta chain appears in the sequencing data of a study of control samples from healthy donors and cancer patients. TCRdb keeps only in-frame clones here, not all; method: immunoSEQ multiplex PCR. Among around 81,000 clones listed, over 90% were seen once. The trim removed 4 bases at V and 2 bases at J, leaving 6 bases unmatched. The CDR3 loop spans 15 amino acids. Germline CDR1 is SGDLS and CDR2 is YYNGEE. The source is a young woman in good health. This chain links TRBV9 with TRBJ2-1; TRBD2 agrees at 7 bases. What was sequenced was blood. CDR3 protein: CASSTQRGPYNEQFF. The CDR3 nucleotides are TGTGCCAGCAGCACCCAGCGGGGCCCCTACAATGAGCAGTTCTTC.